This passage covers 20 T cell receptor beta chains from one sample sequenced in a study of shared clonotypes between healthy human individuals. Method: immunoSEQ multiplex PCR; TCRdb's copy keeps in-frame clones and lacks some. The sample lists about 590,000 clones; 95% to 96% were seen once. Naive CD8 cells comprised CD45RO-negative, CCR7-positively selected cells, excluding terminally differentiated effector memory CD45RA+ cells. The sequencing input was naive CD8+ T cells sorted from blood. The receptors originated from a woman in her twenties or thirties in good health.

V is TRBV5-8 and J is TRBJ1-1; D is uncertain. The germline CDR1 and CDR2 sequences are SGHTS and YDEGEE. V dropped 4 bases and J dropped 0 bases, with 7 bases sitting between them. The CDR3 has 13 residues. The CDR3 is CASSPAVNTEAFF. The CDR3 DNA reads as TGTGCCAGCAGCCCGGCAGTGAACACTGAAGCTTTCTTT.

The chain employs TRBV28 and TRBJ1-5, with unresolved D. The germline gives CDR1 MDHEN, CDR2 SYDVKM. CDR3 length: 14 residues. V lost 5 bases to trimming and J lost 0 bases, with 8 bases between them. The CDR3 DNA reads TGTGCCAGCAGTGCCTCGGATAGCAATCAGCCCCAGCATTTT. This gives the protein CASSASDSNQPQHF.

A remark on this clone: This likely came from a read error, as a far larger clone is one base away. The chain employs TRBV28 and TRBJ1-5; D is uncertain. There are 15 residues in the CDR3. The germline gives CDR1 MDHEN, CDR2 SYDVKM. The chain's CDR3 is CASSPDLYSNQPKHF. The CDR3 nucleotides are TGTGCCAGCAGTCCGGACTTGTATAGCAATCAGCCCAAGCATTTT.

The chain couples TRBV11-2 to TRBJ2-1; D is ambiguous. This CDR3 contains 12 residues. V was cut by 0 bases and J by 8 bases, with 5 bases left in between. Germline assignment: CDR1 SGHAT and CDR2 FQNNGV. This chain's CDR3 is CASSLDPDEQFF. Written as DNA, the CDR3 is TGTGCCAGCAGCTTAGACCCGGATGAGCAGTTCTTC.

The rearrangement uses TRBV5-1 and TRBJ2-2; 7 positions match TRBD1. With V trimmed by 1 base and J by 2 bases, 2 bases remained unmatched. The V gene's germline CDR1 is SGHRS and CDR2 YFSETQ. The CDR3 totals 15 residues. The CDR3 nucleotides are TGCGCCAGCAGCTTGACAGGGGTAAACACCGGGGAGCTGTTTTTT. Translated: CASSLTGVNTGELFF.

Only one count was recorded for this clone. The gene calls are TRBV19 and TRBJ2-2, with 9 bases that match TRBD2. The CDR3 is made up of 15 amino acids. After removal of 3 bases from V and 8 bases from J, the junction contained 7 bases not matched to a gene. Germline assignment: CDR1 LNHDA and CDR2 SQIVND (reference sequence). Here the CDR3 reads CASSMQREEIGELFF. CDR3 nucleotides: TGTGCCAGTAGTATGCAGCGGGAGGAGATTGGGGAGCTGTTTTTT.

The chain has TRBV27 and TRBJ2-5; D is perhaps TRBD1 or TRBD2 (5 bases each). This CDR3 contains 16 residues. V gave up 6 bases and J gave up 3 bases, with 20 bases separating them. CDR1 and CDR2 from the germline V gene are MNHEY and SMNVEV (reference sequence). Here the CDR3 DNA reads TGTGCCAGCAGCAATACAGGACTCCCCGGGGAAGAGACCCAGTACTTC. Translating gives CASSNTGLPGEETQYF.

The J gene is TRBJ2-3, the V gene TRBV11-3; D is undetermined. The length of the CDR3 is 15 residues. Trimming shortened V by 6 bases and J by 2 bases, and 15 bases separated the two germline ends. Germline-derived CDR1 and CDR2 are SGHNT and YENEEA. The CDR3 nucleotides are TGTGCCAGCAGTGGGTCGCACAGCCCCACAGATACGCAGTATTTT. Translating it yields CASSGSHSPTDTQYF.

The chain links TRBV5-5 to TRBJ1-1; no reliable D call. CDR1 SGHKS and CDR2 YYEKEE come from the germline V gene (reference sequence). V dropped 4 bases and J dropped 11 bases, with 12 bases sitting between them. CDR3 length equals 11 residues. CDR3: CASSVQGLAFF. The DNA of the CDR3 is TGTGCCAGCAGCGTCCAAGGATTGGCTTTCTTT.

The gene calls are TRBV6-1 and TRBJ2-1; D is perhaps TRBD2 (5 bases). Germline values: CDR1 MNHNS, CDR2 SASEGT. Trimming took 8 bases from V and 4 from J, leaving 15 bases between them. The CDR3 spans 14 residues. CDR3 DNA sequence: TGTGCCAGCTGGACGGACGGGGAATACAATGAGCAGTTCTTC. This encodes CASWTDGEYNEQFF.

The chain has TRBV14 and TRBJ2-3; 14 positions agree with TRBD2. The J segment lost 3 bases and the V segment lost 6 bases, leaving 11 bases of the junction unmatched. This CDR3 has 18 amino acids. Germline V gene sequence: CDR1 SGHDN, CDR2 FVKESK. The CDR3 sequence is CASRRTGGLAGETDTQYF. Written as DNA, the CDR3 is TGTGCCAGCAGAAGAACAGGGGGACTAGCGGGAGAGACAGATACGCAGTATTTT.

The chain links TRBV6-5 to TRBJ1-6; no clear D. CDR1 is MNHEY and CDR2 is SVGAGI in the germline V gene. This CDR3 is 14 amino acids long. The ends were cut back, 6 bases at V and 7 bases at J, with 13 bases in the middle. CDR3 DNA: TGTGCCAGCAGACCGGGCCTCGAGAATTCACCCCTCCACTTT. Protein product: CASRPGLENSPLHF.

The chain employs TRBV28 and TRBJ2-3; D is possibly TRBD2 (5 bases). CDR3 size: 17 residues. The germline V gene has CDR1 MDHEN and CDR2 SYDVKM. The ends were cut back, 5 bases at V and 0 bases at J, with 18 bases in the middle. DNA for the CDR3: TGTGCCAGCAGTCTAGCAGGTTTGACATATAGCACAGATACGCAGTATTTT. Protein product: CASSLAGLTYSTDTQYF.

The rearrangement joins TRBV13 to TRBJ2-7; 10 bases are shared with TRBD1. J was trimmed by 3 bases and V by 7 bases; bases with no gene match: 3. CDR3 size: 13 residues. Germline assignment: CDR1 PRHDT and CDR2 FYEKMQ (reference sequence). The CDR3 region is CASNRDRGYEQYF. CDR3 DNA: TGTGCCAGCAACCGGGACAGGGGCTACGAGCAGTACTTC.

The CDR3 protein is CASSQEGAAGFADEQYF. The CDR3 DNA reads as TGCGCCAGCAGCCAAGAAGGGGCAGCCGGCTTCGCGGACGAGCAGTACTTC. This chain joins TRBV4-1 and TRBJ2-7, with a weak D call TRBD1 (5 bases). This CDR3 region has 17 residues. Germline V lookup: CDR1 MGHRA, CDR2 YSYEKL. V was clipped by 0 bases and J by 5 bases, with 20 bases between them.

The CDR3 coding sequence is TGCGCCAGCAGCCCCTCCAAGACAGGGGGCTCATCCGAGCAGTACTTC. It codes for CASSPSKTGGSSEQYF. The chain joins TRBV5-1 to TRBJ2-7; TRBD1 matches at 10 bases. The CDR3 runs 16 residues. In germline, CDR1 is SGHRS, CDR2 YFSETQ. V gave up 4 bases and J gave up 6 bases; unmatched junction bases: 13. Complete variable domain (other parts from reference TRBV5-1 and TRBJ2-7): KAGVTQTPRYLIKTRGQQVTLSCSPISGHRSVSWYQQTPGQGLQFLFEYFSETQRNKGNFPGRFSGRQFSNSRSEMNVSTLELGDSALYLCASSPSKTGGSSEQYFGPGTRLTVT.

The rearrangement links TRBV9 to TRBJ1-5; 8 nucleotides line up with TRBD1. The CDR3 covers 15 residues. Germline V gene sequence: CDR1 SGDLS, CDR2 YYNGEE. V gave up 4 bases and J gave up 2 bases; unmatched junction bases: 5. CDR3 loop: CASSPGGGGNQPQHF. The CDR3 coding sequence is TGTGCCAGCAGCCCAGGGGGCGGGGGCAATCAGCCCCAGCATTTT.

V gene TRBV14 combines with J gene TRBJ2-1, with D possibly matching TRBD2 (5 bases). This CDR3 spans 18 amino acids. The V gene lost 4 bases and the J gene lost 4 bases, with 23 bases spanning the gap. The germline V gene has CDR1 SGHDN and CDR2 FVKESK. CDR3 nucleotide sequence: TGTGCCAGCAGCCCAGCTGACCCCATAGCGCCTCAGTACAATGAGCAGTTCTTC. It specifies CASSPADPIAPQYNEQFF.

V usage is TRBV4-1 and J usage is TRBJ1-1; 7 bases match TRBD1. Looked up from germline, CDR1 is MGHRA and CDR2 is YSYEKL. The CDR3 runs 16 residues. The V segment lost 4 bases and the J segment 1 base; nucleotides outside the gene matches: 9. CDR3 nucleotide sequence: TGCGCCAGCAGCCTAGAAGGGGGCCTCGGGAACACTGAAGCTTTCTTT. It encodes CASSLEGGLGNTEAFF.

The CDR3 region is CSAKLAGADYNEQFF. The CDR3 coding sequence is TGCAGCGCCAAGCTAGCGGGCGCAGACTACAATGAGCAGTTCTTC. The chain recombines TRBV29-1 with TRBJ2-1, with 8 bases matching TRBD2. Unmatched junction bases numbered 11, after V lost 7 bases and J lost 3 bases. The germline gives CDR1 SQVTM, CDR2 ANQGSEA. CDR3 length: 15 amino acids.